One and the same sample provided the 22 T cell receptor beta chains below, sequenced in a study of blood T cells in healthy people across ages. Primed by a sample-barcoded 5' primer and a J-beta primer mix, a second PCR proceeded for about 7 to 12 cycles. TCRdb reprocessed the 5' RACE reads with MiXCR, giving one entry per CDR3 protein. The sample consists of 1.4 million or so distinct CDR3 sequences, about 45% of them appearing once. Sequenced sample: blood. These receptors all come from a young woman in good health.

This clonotype was detected a few times. The chain combines TRBV7-2 with TRBJ2-3, with 11 bases lining up with TRBD2. V dropped 8 bases and J dropped 4; count of bases not matched to a gene: 5. The germline CDR1 and CDR2 sequences are SGHTA and FQGNSA. The CDR3 consists of 14 residues. The CDR3: CASFSGGAADTQYF. CDR3 coding DNA: TGTGCCAGCTTTAGCGGGGGGGCGGCAGATACGCAGTATTTT.

This clonotype was observed a handful of times. The chain links TRBV6-6 to TRBJ2-1; D is undetermined. V lost 7 bases, J lost 0 bases, and 7 bases lay in between. The CDR3 covers 13 residues. Per the germline V gene, CDR1 is MNHNY and CDR2 is SVGAGI (reference sequence). The CDR3 DNA reads TGTGCCAGCAAGTCTAGCTCCTACAATGAGCAGTTCTTC. Translated, it gives CASKSSSYNEQFF.

This clonotype was counted between two and nine times. The chain has TRBV5-1 and TRBJ2-3; 9 bases line up with TRBD1. This CDR3 comprises 12 residues. V shed 7 bases and J 5 bases; nucleotides not matched to a gene: 2. Germline V lookup: CDR1 SGHRS, CDR2 YFSETQ. DNA of the CDR3: TGCGCCAGCTGGACAGGGGTAGATACGCAGTATTTT. Protein sequence: CASWTGVDTQYF.

The rearrangement links TRBV7-2 to TRBJ2-1; tentative D call: TRBD1 (5 bases). This CDR3 region has 13 residues. Trimming took off 7 bases at V and 8 bases at J, with 15 bases between the two ends. Germline V gene sequence: CDR1 SGHTA, CDR2 FQGNSA. The CDR3 protein is CASTATPGYEQFF. The CDR3 coding sequence is TGTGCCAGCACCGCAACCCCAGGGTATGAGCAGTTCTTC.

The V call is TRBV4-1, the J call TRBJ2-1, with 8 bases fitting TRBD2. Near its end, the DNA agrees better with TRBJ2-7, so the J call may be wrong. Germline V gene data show CDR1 as MGHRA and CDR2 as YSYEKL. The CDR3 has 15 amino acids. The CDR3 here is CASSQVTSGYNEQYF. In DNA, the CDR3 is TGCGCCAGCAGCCAAGTAACTAGCGGCTACAATGAGCAGTACTTC.

This clonotype is a singleton in its sample. The CDR3 nucleotides read TGCGCCAGCAGCCAAGATCGGCGGGAACTAGCGGCATACGAGCAGTACTTC. It specifies CASSQDRRELAAYEQYF. The V and J genes are TRBV4-3 and TRBJ2-7; TRBD2 aligns across 8 bases. CDR3 length: 17 residues. Germline CDR1 and CDR2: LGHNA and YSLEER. Trimming cost V 0 bases and J 4 bases; bases outside gene matches: 11.

CDR3 in DNA: TGTGCCAGCAGCGCCCGGAAAAAGGGGGATACGCAGTATTTT. Its protein product is CASSARKKGDTQYF. The rearrangement joins TRBV9 to TRBJ2-3; maybe TRBD1 (5 bases). V was cut by 3 bases and J by 6 bases, with 14 bases left in between. Germline CDR1 is SGDLS and CDR2 is YYNGEE. CDR3 length equals 14 residues.

V gene TRBV10-2 combines with J gene TRBJ2-1; 9 bases align to TRBD2. Germline CDR1 reads WSHSY; CDR2 reads SAAADI. The CDR3 has 16 residues. Trimming at V came to 0 bases and at J to 7 bases, leaving 7 bases not matched to a gene. CDR3 sequence: CASSESSGGSGNEQFF. The CDR3 DNA is TGCGCCAGCAGTGAGTCAAGCGGGGGGTCGGGTAATGAGCAGTTCTTC.

This clonotype was recorded a few times. The chain carries TRBV6-5 and TRBJ2-7; maybe TRBD2 (5 bases). The CDR3 sequence is 14 residues long. Trimming shortened V by 6 bases and J by 7 bases, and 19 bases separated the two germline ends. Germline V lookup: CDR1 MNHEY, CDR2 SVGAGI. The CDR3 DNA reads as TGTGCCAGCAGCGCCGACCGCAAAAGGAGGGAGCAGTACTTC. Its protein is CASSADRKRREQYF.

This clonotype was found a few times. V and J are TRBV20-1 and TRBJ1-2; a possible D gene is TRBD1 (6 bases). With 7 bases removed from V and 8 bases from J, the gap between germline ends came to 20 bases. Germline V gene sequence: CDR1 DFQATT, CDR2 SNEGSKA (reference sequence). The CDR3 consists of 13 residues. CDR3 DNA: TGCAGTGTCCCCCCCGGGGGGCGCGTCGGCTACACCTTC. Translating it yields CSVPPGGRVGYTF.

The V and J genes are TRBV12-3 or TRBV12-4 and TRBJ2-7; TRBD2 matches 8 bases. Gene TRBJ2-5 matches the end of the DNA better, so the J call may be wrong. The CDR3 loop spans 15 amino acids. CDR3 nucleotide sequence: TGTGCCAGCAGCCCCCCGACAGCGGGAGTGGAGACCCAGTACTTC. This encodes CASSPPTAGVETQYF.

The chain is built from TRBV27 and TRBJ2-7; TRBD2 matches 8 bases. Germline trimming cut 1 base from V and 4 bases from J; bases unmatched to any gene: 3. This CDR3 spans 14 amino acids. Germline CDR1 MNHEY, CDR2 SMNVEV (reference sequence). CDR3 region: CASSLFGGEYEQYF. The CDR3 DNA reads as TGTGCCAGCAGTTTATTCGGGGGGGAGTACGAGCAGTACTTC.

V is TRBV9 and J is TRBJ2-3, with D maybe TRBD2 (5 bases). CDR1 and CDR2 from the germline V gene are SGDLS and YYNGEE. The CDR3 runs to 15 residues. V was shortened by 1 base and J by 4 bases, with 13 bases between the two germline ends. The DNA for the CDR3 is TGTGCCAGCAGCGTAACTAGTGGGCTCGCAGATACGCAGTATTTT. This codes for CASSVTSGLADTQYF. The complete variable domain, with remaining parts taken from reference TRBV9 and TRBJ2-3, reads DSGVTQTPKHLITATGQRVTLRCSPRSGDLSVYWYQQSLDQGLQFLIQYYNGEERAKGNILERFSAQQFPDLHSELNLSSLELGDSALYFCASSVTSGLADTQYFGPGTRLTVL.

V usage is TRBV14 and J usage is TRBJ2-7, with D hard to call. This CDR3 has 13 amino acids. V gave up 7 bases and J gave up 7 bases, with 17 bases separating them. Per germline, CDR1 SGHDN and CDR2 FVKESK. DNA for the CDR3: TGTGCCAGCAACCGGCAATCGGTTGGGGAGCAGTACTTC. Its translation is CASNRQSVGEQYF.

The CDR3 bases are TGCAGTGCCAACTCCGAGGGCCTTGTCCCCTACGAGCAGTACTTC. It specifies CSANSEGLVPYEQYF. The chain links TRBV20-1 to TRBJ2-7; weak D call: TRBD2 (5 bases). CDR1 is DFQATT, CDR2 SNEGSKA, per germline (reference sequence). The CDR3 spans 15 residues. Trimming shortened V by 6 bases and J by 2 bases, and 20 bases separated the two germline ends.

Here the CDR3 DNA reads TGTGCCAGCAGTTACCCGGCAGGGTCGGACTATGGCTACACCTTC. Translation: CASSYPAGSDYGYTF. The genes are TRBV6-6 and TRBJ1-2; the D gene is possibly TRBD1 (5 bases). CDR3 length: 15 amino acids. Germline CDR1 MNHNY, CDR2 SVGAGI (reference sequence). The ends were cut back, 2 bases at V and 3 bases at J, with 13 bases in the middle.

The chain uses TRBV4-2 and TRBJ2-1; maybe TRBD2 (7 bases). Trimming took 4 bases from V and 8 from J, leaving 15 bases between them. The germline gives CDR1 LGHNA, CDR2 YNFKEQ. The CDR3 length is 14 residues. As DNA, the CDR3 is TGTGCCAGCAGCCTGGACGGGGGGCTCGATGAGCAGTTCTTC. It yields the protein CASSLDGGLDEQFF.

The V and J genes are TRBV3-1 and TRBJ2-7; 7 bases match TRBD2. The J call may be incorrect, as the DNA end agrees better with TRBJ2-4. In germline, CDR1 is LGHDT, CDR2 YNNKEL (reference sequence). The CDR3 contains 16 residues. CDR3 DNA: TGTGCCAGCAGCCTGGGAGGGAGGAAAGGCAAAAACATTCAGTACTTC. Amino acids: CASSLGGRKGKNIQYF.

The chain combines TRBV9 with TRBJ2-3, with 8 nucleotides matching TRBD2. The CDR3 runs to 16 residues. The V segment lost 0 bases and the J segment 3 bases; nucleotides outside the gene matches: 6. CDR1 and CDR2 from the germline V gene are SGDLS and YYNGEE. The CDR3 region is CASSVGSSGDTDTQYF. In nucleotides, the CDR3 is TGTGCCAGCAGCGTAGGAAGTAGCGGGGATACAGATACGCAGTATTTT.

This clonotype was seen a handful of times. The rearrangement joins TRBV29-1 to TRBJ2-4; no reliable D call. This CDR3 has 11 residues. Trimming removed 6 bases at V and 8 bases at J, with 11 bases between. The germline CDR1 and CDR2 sequences are SQVTM and ANQGSEA. This CDR3 reads CSVGWGDIQYF. CDR3 sequence (DNA): TGCAGCGTGGGATGGGGTGACATTCAGTACTTC.

This rearrangement joins TRBV20-1 to TRBJ2-5; 10 bases align to TRBD1. The trim removed 0 bases at V and 5 bases at J, leaving 12 bases unmatched. The CDR3 contains 17 residues. Germline CDR1 reads DFQATT; CDR2 reads SNEGSKA (reference sequence). The CDR3 reads CSARDLRDRGTRETQYF. The CDR3 nucleotides are TGCAGTGCTAGAGATCTTCGGGACAGGGGTACCCGGGAGACCCAGTACTTC.

The V call is TRBV7-2, the J call TRBJ1-2, with D perhaps TRBD1 (6 bases). CDR1 is SGHTA and CDR2 is FQGNSA in the germline V gene. Deletions cut 3 bases from V and 8 bases from J, with 10 bases between. The CDR3 sequence is 12 residues long. CDR3 nucleotides: TGTGCCAGCAGCTTTCGGGGGGCCGGCTACACCTTC. Encoded protein: CASSFRGAGYTF. Using reference TRBV7-2 and TRBJ1-2 for the parts outside the CDR3, the full variable domain is GAGVSQSPSNKVTEKGKDVELRCDPISGHTALYWYRQSLGQGLEFLIYFQGNSAPDKSGLPSDRFSAERTGGSVSTLTIQRTQQEDSAVYLCASSFRGAGYTFGSGTRLTVV.